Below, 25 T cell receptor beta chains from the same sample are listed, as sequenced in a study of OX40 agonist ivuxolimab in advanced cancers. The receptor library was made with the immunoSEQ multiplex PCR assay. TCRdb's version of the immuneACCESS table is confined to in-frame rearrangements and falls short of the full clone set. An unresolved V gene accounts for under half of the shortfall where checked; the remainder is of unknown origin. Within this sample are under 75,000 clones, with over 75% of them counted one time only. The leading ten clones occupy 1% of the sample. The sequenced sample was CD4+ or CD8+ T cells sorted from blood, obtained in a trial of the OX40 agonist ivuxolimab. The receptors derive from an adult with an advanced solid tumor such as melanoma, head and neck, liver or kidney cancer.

The CDR3 loop is CASSRQYNSPLHF. DNA of the CDR3: TGTGCCAGCAGCAGACAGTATAATTCACCCCTCCACTTT. The chain has TRBV6-6 and TRBJ1-6; possible D gene TRBD1, 5 bases. The CDR3 consists of 13 residues. In germline, CDR1 is MNHNY, CDR2 SVGAGI (reference sequence). Trimming removed 6 bases from V and 4 bases from J, with 7 bases in between.

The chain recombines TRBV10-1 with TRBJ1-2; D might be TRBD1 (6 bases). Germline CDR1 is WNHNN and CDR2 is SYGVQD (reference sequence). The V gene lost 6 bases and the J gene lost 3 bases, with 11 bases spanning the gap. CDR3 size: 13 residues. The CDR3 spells CASSDRSDYGYTF. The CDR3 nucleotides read TGCGCCAGCAGCGACAGGAGTGACTATGGCTACACCTTC.

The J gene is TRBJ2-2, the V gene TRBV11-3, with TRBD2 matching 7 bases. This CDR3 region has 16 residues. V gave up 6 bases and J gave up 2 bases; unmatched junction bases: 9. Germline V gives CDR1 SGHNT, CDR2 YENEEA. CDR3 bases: TGTGCCAGCAGTGCCGGACTAGGGGCTAACACCGGGGAGCTGTTTTTT. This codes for CASSAGLGANTGELFF. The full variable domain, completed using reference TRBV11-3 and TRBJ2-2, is EAGVVQSPRYKIIEKKQPVAFWCNPISGHNTLYWYLQNLGQGPELLIRYENEEAVDDSQLPKDRFSAERLKGVDSTLKIQPAELGDSAVYLCASSAGLGANTGELFFGEGSRLTVL.

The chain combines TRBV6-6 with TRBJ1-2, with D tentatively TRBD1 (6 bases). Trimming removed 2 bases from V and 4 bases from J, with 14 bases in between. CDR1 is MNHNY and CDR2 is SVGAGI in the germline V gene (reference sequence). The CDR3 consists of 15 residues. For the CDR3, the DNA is TGTGCCAGCAGTTACGGACAGATGGCTCCCTATGGCTACACCTTC. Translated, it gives CASSYGQMAPYGYTF.

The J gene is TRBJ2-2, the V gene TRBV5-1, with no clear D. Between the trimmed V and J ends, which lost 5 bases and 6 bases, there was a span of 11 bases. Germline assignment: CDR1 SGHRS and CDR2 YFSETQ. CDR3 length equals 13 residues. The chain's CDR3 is CASSFFRAGELFF. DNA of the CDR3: TGCGCCAGCAGTTTCTTTCGGGCCGGGGAGCTGTTTTTT.

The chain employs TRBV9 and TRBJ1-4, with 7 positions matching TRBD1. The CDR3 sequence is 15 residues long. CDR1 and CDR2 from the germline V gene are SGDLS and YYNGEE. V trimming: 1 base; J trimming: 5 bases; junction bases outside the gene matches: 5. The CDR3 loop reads CASSVTGTANEKLFF. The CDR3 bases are TGTGCCAGCAGCGTAACCGGGACAGCGAATGAAAAACTGTTTTTT.

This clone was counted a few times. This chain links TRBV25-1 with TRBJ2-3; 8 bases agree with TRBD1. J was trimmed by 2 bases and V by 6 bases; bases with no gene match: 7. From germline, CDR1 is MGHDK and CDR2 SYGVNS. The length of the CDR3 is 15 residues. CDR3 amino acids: CASSKTGAVTDTQYF. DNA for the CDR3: TGTGCCAGCAGCAAGACAGGGGCCGTCACAGATACGCAGTATTTT. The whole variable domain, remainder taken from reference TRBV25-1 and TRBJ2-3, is EADIYQTPRYLVIGTGKKITLECSQTMGHDKMYWYQQDPGMELHLIHYSYGVNSTEKGDLSSESTVSRIRTEHFPLTLESARPSHTSQYLCASSKTGAVTDTQYFGPGTRLTVL.

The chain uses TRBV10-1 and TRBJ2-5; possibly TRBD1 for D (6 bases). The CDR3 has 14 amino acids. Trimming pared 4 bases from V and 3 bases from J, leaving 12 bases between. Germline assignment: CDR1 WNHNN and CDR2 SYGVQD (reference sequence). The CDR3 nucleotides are TGCGCCAGCAGTGTCGACAGGTTCGAAGAGACCCAGTACTTC. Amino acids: CASSVDRFEETQYF.

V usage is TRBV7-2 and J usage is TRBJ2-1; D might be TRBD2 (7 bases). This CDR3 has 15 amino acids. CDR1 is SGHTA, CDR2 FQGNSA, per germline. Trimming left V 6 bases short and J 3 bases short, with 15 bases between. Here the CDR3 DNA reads TGTGCCAGCAGACCATGGCGGGGGCGCTACAATGAGCAGTTCTTC. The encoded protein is CASRPWRGRYNEQFF.

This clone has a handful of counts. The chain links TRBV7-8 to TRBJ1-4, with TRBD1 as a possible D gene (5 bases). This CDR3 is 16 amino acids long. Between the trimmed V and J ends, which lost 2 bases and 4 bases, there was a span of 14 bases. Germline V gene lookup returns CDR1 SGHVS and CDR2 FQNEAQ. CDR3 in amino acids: CASSLRPTAYNEKLFF. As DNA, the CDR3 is TGTGCCAGCAGCTTACGCCCGACAGCTTATAATGAAAAACTGTTTTTT.

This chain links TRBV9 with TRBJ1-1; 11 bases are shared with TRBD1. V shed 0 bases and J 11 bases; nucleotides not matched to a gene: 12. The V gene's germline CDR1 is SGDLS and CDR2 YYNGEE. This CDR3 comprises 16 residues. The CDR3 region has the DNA TGTGCCAGCAGCGTAGGGACAGGGGGCGCCTCACTGCGGGCTTTCTTT. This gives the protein CASSVGTGGASLRAFF.

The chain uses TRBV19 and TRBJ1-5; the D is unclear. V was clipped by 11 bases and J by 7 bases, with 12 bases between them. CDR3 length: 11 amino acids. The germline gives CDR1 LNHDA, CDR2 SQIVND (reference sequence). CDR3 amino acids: CAVGGVQPQHF. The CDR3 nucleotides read TGTGCCGTAGGTGGGGTCCAGCCCCAGCATTTT.

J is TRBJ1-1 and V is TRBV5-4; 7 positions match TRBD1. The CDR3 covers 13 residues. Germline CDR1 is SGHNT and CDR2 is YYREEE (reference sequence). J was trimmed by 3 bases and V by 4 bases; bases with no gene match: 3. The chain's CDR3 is CASSRGRDTEAFF. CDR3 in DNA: TGTGCCAGCAGCAGGGGGCGGGACACTGAAGCTTTCTTT.

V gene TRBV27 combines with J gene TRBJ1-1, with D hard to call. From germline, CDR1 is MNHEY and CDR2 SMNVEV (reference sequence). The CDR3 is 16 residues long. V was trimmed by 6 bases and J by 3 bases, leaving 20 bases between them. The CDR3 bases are TGTGCCAGCAGCTCACAAGGGCGGCCAGAGGACACTGAAGCTTTCTTT. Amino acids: CASSSQGRPEDTEAFF.

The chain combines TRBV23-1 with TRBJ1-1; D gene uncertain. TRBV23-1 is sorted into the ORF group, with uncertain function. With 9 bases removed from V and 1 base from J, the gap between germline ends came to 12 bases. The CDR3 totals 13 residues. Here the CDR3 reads CARLSGENTEAFF. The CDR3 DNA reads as TGCGCCAGATTAAGTGGGGAGAACACTGAAGCTTTCTTT.

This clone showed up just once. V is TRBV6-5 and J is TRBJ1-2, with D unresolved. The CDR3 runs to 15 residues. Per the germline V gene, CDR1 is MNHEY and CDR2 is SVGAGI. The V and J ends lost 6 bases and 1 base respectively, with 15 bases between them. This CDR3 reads CASSHGGISNYGYTF. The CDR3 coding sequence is TGTGCCAGCAGCCATGGTGGGATCAGTAACTATGGCTACACCTTC.

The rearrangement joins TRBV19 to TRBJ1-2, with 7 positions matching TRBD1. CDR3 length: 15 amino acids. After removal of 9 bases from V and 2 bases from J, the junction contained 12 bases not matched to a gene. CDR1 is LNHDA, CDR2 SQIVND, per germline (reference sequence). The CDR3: CARQTDREANYGYTF. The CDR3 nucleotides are TGTGCCAGACAGACTGACAGGGAGGCCAACTATGGCTACACCTTC.

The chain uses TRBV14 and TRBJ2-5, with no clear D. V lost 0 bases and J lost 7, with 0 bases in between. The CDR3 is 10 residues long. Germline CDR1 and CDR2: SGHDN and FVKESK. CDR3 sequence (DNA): TGTGCCAGCAGCCAAGAGACCCAGTACTTC. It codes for CASSQETQYF.

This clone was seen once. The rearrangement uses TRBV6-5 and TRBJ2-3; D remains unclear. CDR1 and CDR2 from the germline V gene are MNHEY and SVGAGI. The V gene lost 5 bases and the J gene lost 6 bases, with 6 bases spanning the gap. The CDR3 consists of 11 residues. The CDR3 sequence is CASSPRDTQYF. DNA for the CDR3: TGTGCCAGCAGTCCGAGGGATACGCAGTATTTT.

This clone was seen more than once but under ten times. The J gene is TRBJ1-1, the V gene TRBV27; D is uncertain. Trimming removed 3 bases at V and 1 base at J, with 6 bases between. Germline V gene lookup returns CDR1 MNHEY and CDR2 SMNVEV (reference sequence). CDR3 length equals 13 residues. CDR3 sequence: CASSFRGNTEAFF. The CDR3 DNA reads TGTGCCAGCAGTTTTCGCGGGAACACTGAAGCTTTCTTT.

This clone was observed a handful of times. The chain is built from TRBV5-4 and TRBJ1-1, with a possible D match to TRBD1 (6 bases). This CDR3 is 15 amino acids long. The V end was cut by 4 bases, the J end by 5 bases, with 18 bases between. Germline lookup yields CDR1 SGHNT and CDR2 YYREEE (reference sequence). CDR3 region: CASSQTTGRGTEAFF. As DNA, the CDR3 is TGTGCCAGCAGCCAAACGACAGGTAGAGGAACTGAAGCTTTCTTT.

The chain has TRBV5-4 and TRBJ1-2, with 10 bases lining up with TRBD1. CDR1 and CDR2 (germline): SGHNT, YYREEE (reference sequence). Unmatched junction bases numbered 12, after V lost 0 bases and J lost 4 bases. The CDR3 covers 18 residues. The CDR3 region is CASSLAVGQGPKSYGYTF. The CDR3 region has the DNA TGTGCCAGCAGCTTGGCTGTGGGACAGGGGCCAAAATCCTATGGCTACACCTTC.

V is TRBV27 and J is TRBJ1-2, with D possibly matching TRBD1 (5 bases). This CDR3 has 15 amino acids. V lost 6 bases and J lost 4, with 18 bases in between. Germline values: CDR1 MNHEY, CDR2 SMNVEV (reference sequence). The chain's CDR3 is CASRPDRPLGYGYTF. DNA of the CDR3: TGTGCCAGCAGACCCGACAGACCTTTGGGCTATGGCTACACCTTC.

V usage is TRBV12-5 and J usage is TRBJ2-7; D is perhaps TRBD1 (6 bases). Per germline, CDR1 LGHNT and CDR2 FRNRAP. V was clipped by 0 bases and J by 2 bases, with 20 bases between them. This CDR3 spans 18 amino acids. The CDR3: CASGLVGIGARQAYEQYF. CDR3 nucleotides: TGTGCTAGTGGTTTGGTAGGAATTGGTGCAAGACAGGCCTACGAGCAGTACTTC. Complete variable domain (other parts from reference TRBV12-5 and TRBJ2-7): DARVTQTPRHKVTEMGQEVTMRCQPILGHNTVFWYRQTMMQGLELLAYFRNRAPLDDSGMPKDRFSAEMPDATLATLKIQPSEPRDSAVYFCASGLVGIGARQAYEQYFGPGTRLTVT.

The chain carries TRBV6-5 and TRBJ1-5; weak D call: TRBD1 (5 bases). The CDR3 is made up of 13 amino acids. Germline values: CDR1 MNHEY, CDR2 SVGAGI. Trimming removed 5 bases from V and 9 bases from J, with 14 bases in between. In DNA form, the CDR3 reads TGTGCCAGCAGTGAGTGGGGCACCGCGCCCCAGCATTTT. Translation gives CASSEWGTAPQHF.